This T cell receptor (beta chain) derives from a study of T cell repertoires in cytomegalovirus infection. Overall study: Evidence of both CMV infection and a matching HLA type came from public TCR beta signatures. Broader study findings: CMV carriers with the relevant HLA were identified by cumulative public TCR beta family frequency.

Germline V gene data show CDR1 as SNHLY and CDR2 as FYNNEI. J was trimmed by 13 bases and V by 4 bases; bases with no gene match: 9. The length of the CDR3 is 13 residues. TCRdb called the reads again in MiXCR, with one record for every CDR3 protein. The data hold 150,000 to 200,000 distinct CDR3 sequences, with about a tenth observed a single time. Comment on this clonotype: The antigen is unknown.

Input material: PBMCs. The V call is TRBV2, the J call TRBJ2-7; the match to TRBD2 covers 11 bases. The source of this sequence is a human donor in good health (CMV status not recorded). Some clones in this sample may be carry-over from other donors' samples. For the CDR3, the DNA is TGTGCCAGCAGTGGGGCCACTAGCGGGAGACCCTACTTC. Protein sequence: CASSGATSGRPYF.